This is a list of T cell receptor beta chains from one sample in a study of T cell repertoires in cytomegalovirus infection. TCRdb recomputed calls from the reads with MiXCR, one row per CDR3 protein. The table includes about 260,000 distinct CDR3 sequences, roughly an eighth detected once. Sample: PBMCs. Receptor source: a human donor in good health (CMV status not recorded). Some clones in this sample may be carry-over from other donors' samples. The CDR3 runs from the conserved cysteine through the conserved F or W. Fields, in order: clone size, D gene, J gene, V gene, CDR3 protein, CDR3 DNA. D genes are given only for firm matches. Only part of the rows carry a size: once, few, many, or a class if the clone is expanded.

>many|TRBD1|TRBJ1-2|TRBV7-6
CASSLSGDRVFEGYTF
TGTGCCAGCAGTCTTAGCGGGGACAGGGTGTTTGAGGGCTACACCTTC
>few|TRBD1|TRBJ2-1|TRBV12-3/TRBV12-4
CASSTYRGPEQFF
TGTGCCAGCAGTACCTACAGGGGTCCGGAGCAGTTCTTC
>NA|NA|TRBJ1-1|TRBV7-9
CATSRGGLGLEAFF
TGTGCCACATCTCGGGGGGGCCTCGGATTGGAAGCTTTCTTT
>NA|NA|TRBJ2-3|TRBV2
CASSRFDRDTQYF
TGTGCCAGCAGTAGATTTGACCGAGATACGCAGTATTTT
>many|TRBD1|TRBJ1-5|TRBV7-2
CASSQRGPNQPQHF
TGTGCCAGCAGCCAGAGGGGGCCTAATCAGCCCCAGCATTTT
>many|NA|TRBJ2-5|TRBV7-6
CASSSTTGGRETQYF
TGTGCCAGCAGCTCTACGACCGGAGGGCGGGAGACCCAGTACTTC
>many|TRBD2|TRBJ2-3|TRBV7-3
CASSPEVAGALGTQYF
TGTGCCAGCAGCCCCGAGGTAGCGGGGGCCTTAGGTACGCAGTATTTT
>many|TRBD2|TRBJ2-7|TRBV9
CASSAGTSGAYEQYF
TGTGCCAGCAGCGCCGGGACTAGCGGAGCCTACGAGCAGTACTTC
>many|NA|TRBJ1-4|TRBV28
CASSQTGPTNEKLFF
TGTGCCAGCAGCCAAACAGGGCCGACTAATGAAAAACTGTTTTTT
>many|NA|TRBJ2-1|TRBV11-2
CASSLVRGNEQFF
TGTGCCAGCAGCTTAGTGAGAGGCAATGAGCAGTTCTTC
>many|NA|TRBJ1-5|TRBV11-3
CASSLDLLRVSNQPQHF
TGTGCCAGCAGCTTAGATCTGTTACGCGTGAGCAATCAGCCCCAGCATTTT
>NA|NA|TRBJ2-5|TRBV14
CASSYWTAETQYF
TGTGCCAGCAGTTATTGGACAGCAGAGACCCAGTACTTC
>NA|NA|TRBJ1-1|TRBV29-1
CSVQAWQRGAEAFF
TGCAGCGTTCAGGCGTGGCAGAGAGGGGCTGAAGCTTTCTTT
>few|NA|TRBJ1-1|TRBV6-2/TRBV6-3
CASSYSRPTNTEAFF
TGTGCCAGCAGTTACTCCCGACCGACGAACACTGAAGCTTTCTTT
>few|NA|TRBJ2-7|TRBV20-1
CSARGGSYYEQYF
TGCAGTGCTAGAGGCGGTAGCTACTACGAGCAGTACTTC
>many|TRBD1|TRBJ1-1|TRBV12-3/TRBV12-4
CASSPTGRGTEAFF
TGTGCCAGCTCGCCGACAGGGCGGGGGACTGAAGCTTTCTTT
>few|NA|TRBJ2-2|TRBV28
CASSLWDDGELFF
TGTGCCAGCAGTTTATGGGACGACGGGGAGCTGTTTTTT
>NA|NA|TRBJ2-5|TRBV28
CASSFSRSVWGGARETQYF
TGTGCCAGCAGTTTTAGCCGCTCCGTGTGGGGTGGAGCGCGAGAGACCCAGTACTTC
>NA|TRBD1|TRBJ2-2|TRBV6-1
CASSERTGPSTGELFF
TGTGCCAGCAGTGAAAGGACAGGGCCCAGCACCGGGGAGCTGTTTTTT
>few|NA|TRBJ2-7|TRBV20-1
CSARERAPGDEQYF
TGCAGTGCTAGAGAAAGAGCCCCAGGGGACGAGCAGTACTTC
>many|NA|TRBJ2-3|TRBV7-9
CASSYRSKRTDTQYF
TGTGCCAGCAGTTACCGGTCCAAACGCACAGATACGCAGTATTTT
>NA|NA|TRBJ2-3|TRBV6-2/TRBV6-3
CASSYVLGEQSGTQYF
TGTGCCAGCAGTTACGTTTTGGGAGAACAGAGCGGTACGCAGTATTTT
>many|TRBD2|TRBJ2-5|TRBV7-2
CASSRQITSGRLGETQYF
TGTGCCAGCAGCCGCCAAATAACCAGCGGGAGGTTGGGGGAGACCCAGTACTTC
>NA|NA|TRBJ2-1|TRBV20-1
CSALAAMSYNEQFF
TGCAGTGCCTTAGCGGCCATGTCCTACAATGAGCAGTTCTTC
>many|NA|TRBJ2-3|TRBV29-1
CSVDLGTDTQYF
TGCAGCGTTGATCTCGGCACAGATACGCAGTATTTT
>NA|TRBD1|TRBJ2-6|TRBV28
CASSATGTGGSGANVLTF
TGTGCCAGCAGTGCAACCGGGACAGGGGGCTCTGGGGCCAACGTCCTGACTTTC
>few|TRBD2|TRBJ2-1|TRBV2
CASSVSQAGGNNEQFF
TGTGCCAGCAGTGTCTCTCAAGCGGGGGGAAACAATGAGCAGTTCTTC